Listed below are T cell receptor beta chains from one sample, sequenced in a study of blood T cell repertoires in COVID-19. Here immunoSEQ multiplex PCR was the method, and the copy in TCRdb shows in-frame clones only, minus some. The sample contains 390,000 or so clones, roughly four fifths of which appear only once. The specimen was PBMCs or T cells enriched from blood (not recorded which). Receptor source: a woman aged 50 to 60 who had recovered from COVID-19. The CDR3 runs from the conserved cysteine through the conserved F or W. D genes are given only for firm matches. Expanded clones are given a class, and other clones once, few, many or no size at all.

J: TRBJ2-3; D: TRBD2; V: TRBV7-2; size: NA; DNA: TGTGCCAGCAGCTATAAGGGACTAGCGGGAGTGAGGGGCACAGATACGCAGTATTTT; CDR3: CASSYKGLAGVRGTDTQYF
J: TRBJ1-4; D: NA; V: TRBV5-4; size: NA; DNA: TGTGCCAGCAGCTGGGGTGGAGGGAGTGAAAAACTGTTTTTT; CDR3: CASSWGGGSEKLFF
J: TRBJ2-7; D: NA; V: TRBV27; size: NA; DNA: TGTGCCAGCAGTTTATCCTTCACTGGGAGCTCCTACGAGCAGTACTTC; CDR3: CASSLSFTGSSYEQYF
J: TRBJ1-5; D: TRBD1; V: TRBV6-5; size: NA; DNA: TGTGCCAGCAGACAGGGGACTGAACCCCAGCATTTT; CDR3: CASRQGTEPQHF
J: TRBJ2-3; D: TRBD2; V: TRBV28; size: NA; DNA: TGTGCCAGCAGTTTCCCCGGGGGGGGCACAGATACGCAGTATTTT; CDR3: CASSFPGGGTDTQYF
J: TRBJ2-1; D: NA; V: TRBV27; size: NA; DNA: TGTGCCAGCAGTCTTAACAATGAGCAGTTCTTC; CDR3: CASSLNNEQFF
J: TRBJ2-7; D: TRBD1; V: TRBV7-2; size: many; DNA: TGTGCCAGCAGCCCCCTCCCGGGACAGTTTATTAGCGAGCAGTACTTC; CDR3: CASSPLPGQFISEQYF
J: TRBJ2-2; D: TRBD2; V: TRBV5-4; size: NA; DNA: TGTGCCAGCAGCCCAGAGGGACTAGCGGGAGTTGAGAGAGAGCTGTTTTTT; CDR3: CASSPEGLAGVERELFF
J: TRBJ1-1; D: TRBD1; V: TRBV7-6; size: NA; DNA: TGTGCCAGCAGCCCAGGACAGGGAAACACTGAAGCTTTCTTT; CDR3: CASSPGQGNTEAFF
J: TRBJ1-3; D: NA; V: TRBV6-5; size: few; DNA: TGTGCCAGCAGTAGCCCGGGATACACCATATATTTT; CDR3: CASSSPGYTIYF
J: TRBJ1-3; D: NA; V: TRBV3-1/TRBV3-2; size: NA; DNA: TGTGCCAGCAGCCAAGAGCCGAAGAATAGCTCTGGAAACACCATATATTTT; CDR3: CASSQEPKNSSGNTIYF
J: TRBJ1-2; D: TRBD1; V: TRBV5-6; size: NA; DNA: TGTGCCAGCAGCGATGGGCCGGGACAGGGACCGTCCTATGGCTACACCTTC; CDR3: CASSDGPGQGPSYGYTF
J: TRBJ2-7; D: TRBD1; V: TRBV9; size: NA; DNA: TGTGCCAGCAGCGTAGATGGGACAGGGACCCGCTACGAGCAGTACTTC; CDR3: CASSVDGTGTRYEQYF
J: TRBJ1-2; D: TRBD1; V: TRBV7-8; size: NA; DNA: TGTGCCAGCAGCTTTACACGAGCCGGGACAGTGAGCTACACCTTC; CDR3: CASSFTRAGTVSYTF
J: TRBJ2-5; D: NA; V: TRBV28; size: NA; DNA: TGTGCCAGCAGTTCCCAGGGCGTTCTTGAGACCCAGTACTTC; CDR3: CASSSQGVLETQYF
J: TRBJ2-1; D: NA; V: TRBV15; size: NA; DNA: TGTGCCACCAGCAGAGATCTGCTTGCAGGGTATGAGCAGTTCTTC; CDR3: CATSRDLLAGYEQFF
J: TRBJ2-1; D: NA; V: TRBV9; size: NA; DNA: TGTGCCAGCAGCGCACGAGGCGGACTCTCCTACAATGAGCAGTTCTTC; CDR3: CASSARGGLSYNEQFF
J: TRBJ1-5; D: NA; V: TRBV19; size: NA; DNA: TGTGCCAGTAGTGGACAGCTCAATCAGCCCCAGCATTTT; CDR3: CASSGQLNQPQHF
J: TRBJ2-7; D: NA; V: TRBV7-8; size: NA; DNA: TGTGCCAGCAGCCAGGACAGCCCTCCCTACGAGCAGTACTTC; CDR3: CASSQDSPPYEQYF
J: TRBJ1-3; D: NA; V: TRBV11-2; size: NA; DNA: TGTGCCAGCAGCTTAGGTGGGGGCCCCAGCTCTGGAAACACCATATATTTT; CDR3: CASSLGGGPSSGNTIYF
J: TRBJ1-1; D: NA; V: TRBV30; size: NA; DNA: TGTGCCTGGAGTGCGAGGGGGAGGGGAGTTCAAACTGAAGCTTTCTTT; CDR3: CAWSARGRGVQTEAFF
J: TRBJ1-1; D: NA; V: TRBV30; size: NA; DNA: TGTGCATCCCGATCAGAGAACACTGAAGCTTTCTTT; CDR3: CASRSENTEAFF
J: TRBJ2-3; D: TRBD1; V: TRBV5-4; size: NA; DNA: TGTGCCAGCAGCCCTAGGGGGCAGCACACAGATACGCAGTATTTT; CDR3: CASSPRGQHTDTQYF
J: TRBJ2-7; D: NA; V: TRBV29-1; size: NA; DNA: TGCAGCGTTGTGTTGCAGGGGAACGAGCAGTACTTC; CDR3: CSVVLQGNEQYF
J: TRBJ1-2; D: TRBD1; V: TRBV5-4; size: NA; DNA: TGTGCCAGCAGCTTGCCCGGGACAGGTCTTTATCTTTATGGCTACACCTTC; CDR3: CASSLPGTGLYLYGYTF
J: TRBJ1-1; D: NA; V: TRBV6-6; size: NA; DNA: TGTGCCAGCAGTTACGCAGGGGCCGGGACTGAAGCTTTCTTT; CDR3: CASSYAGAGTEAFF
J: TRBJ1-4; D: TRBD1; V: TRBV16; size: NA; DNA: TGTGCCAGCAGCTCGACAGGGGTGGGAGAAAAACTGTTTTTT; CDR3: CASSSTGVGEKLFF
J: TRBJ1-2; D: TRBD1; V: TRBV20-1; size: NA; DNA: TGCAGTGCTAGTACAGGGGCCCGTGTAACCTATGGCTACACCTTC; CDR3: CSASTGARVTYGYTF
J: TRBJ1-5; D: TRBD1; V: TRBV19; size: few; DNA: TGTGCCAGTAGTATTATAGGCCCCTCCCGGGACAGAGTAAATCAGCCCCAGCATTTT; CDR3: CASSIIGPSRDRVNQPQHF
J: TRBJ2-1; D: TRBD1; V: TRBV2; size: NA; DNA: TGTGCCAGCGGGGACAGGGGGCGCCTTAACAATGAGCAGTTCTTC; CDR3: CASGDRGRLNNEQFF
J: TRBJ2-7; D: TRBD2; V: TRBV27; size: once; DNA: TGTGCCAGCAGGAACATCGGGGCTAGCGGGAGACCGGGCTACGAGCAGTACTTC; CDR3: CASRNIGASGRPGYEQYF
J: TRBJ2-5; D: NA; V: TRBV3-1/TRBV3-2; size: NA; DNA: TGTGCCAGCAGCCAGGCGGTGGACTGGAGAAGAGAGACCCAGTACTTC; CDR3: CASSQAVDWRRETQYF
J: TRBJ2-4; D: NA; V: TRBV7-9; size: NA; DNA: TGTGCCAGCAGCTCCCTCCCAAGGCTGGGGAGCGTAAACATTCAGTACTTC; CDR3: CASSSLPRLGSVNIQYF
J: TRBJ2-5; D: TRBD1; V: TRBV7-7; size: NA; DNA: TGTGCTAGCAGCTTAGTCCTTACGACAGGGATTGAGACCCAGTACTTC; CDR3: CASSLVLTTGIETQYF
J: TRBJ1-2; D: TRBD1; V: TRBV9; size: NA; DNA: TGTGCCAGCAGCGTGACCGGGACAGGGACTGGAGGCTACACCTTC; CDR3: CASSVTGTGTGGYTF
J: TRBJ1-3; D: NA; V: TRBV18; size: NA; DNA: TGTGCCAGCTCACCACCCAGTGAAAGCTCTGGAAACACCATATATTTT; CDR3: CASSPPSESSGNTIYF
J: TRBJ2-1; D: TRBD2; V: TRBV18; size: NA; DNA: TGTGCCAGCTCATCCGGACTAGCGGGAGAAGGAGGTCAGTTCTTC; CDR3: CASSSGLAGEGGQFF
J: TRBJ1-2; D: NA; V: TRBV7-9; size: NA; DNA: TGTGCCAGCAGCCAACTAATCGCTAACTATGGCTACACCTTC; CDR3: CASSQLIANYGYTF
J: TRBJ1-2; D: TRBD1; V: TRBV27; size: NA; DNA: TGTGCCAGCAGTGACGGGGACAGGGGGATATATGGCTACACCTTC; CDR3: CASSDGDRGIYGYTF
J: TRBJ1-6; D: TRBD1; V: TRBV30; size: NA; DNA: TGTGCCTGGAAAACAGGGGGAAATTCACCCCTCCACTTT; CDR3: CAWKTGGNSPLHF
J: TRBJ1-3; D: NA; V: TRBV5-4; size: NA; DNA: TGTGCCAGCAGCTCTGGGCCTGGGACATTGGACAACACCATATATTTT; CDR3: CASSSGPGTLDNTIYF
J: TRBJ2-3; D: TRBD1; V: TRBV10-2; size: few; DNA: TGCGCCAGCAGTGAGATCGTAGGGGGCGGGCGCACAGATACGCAGTATTTT; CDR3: CASSEIVGGGRTDTQYF
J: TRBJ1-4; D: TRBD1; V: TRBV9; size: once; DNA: TGTGCCAGCAGCCCTTGGACAGGTGGTGCAACTAATGAAAAACTGTTTTTT; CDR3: CASSPWTGGATNEKLFF
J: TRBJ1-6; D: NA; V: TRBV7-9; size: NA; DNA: TGTGCCAGCAGCTTGCCGGGGGGTAATTCACCCCTCCACTTT; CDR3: CASSLPGGNSPLHF
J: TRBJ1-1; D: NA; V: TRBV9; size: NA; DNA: TGTGCCAGCAGCGTAGGCTCAGGGATAGTTGGAGACACTGAAGCTTTCTTT; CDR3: CASSVGSGIVGDTEAFF
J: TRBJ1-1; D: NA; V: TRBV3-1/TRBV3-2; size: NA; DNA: TGTGCCAGCAGCCAAGGTCAGGGGACCGTGAACACTGAAGCTTTCTTT; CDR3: CASSQGQGTVNTEAFF
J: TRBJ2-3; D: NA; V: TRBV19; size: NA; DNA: TGTGCCAGTAGTGGGACGGCAGGGGGCACAGATACGCAGTATTTT; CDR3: CASSGTAGGTDTQYF
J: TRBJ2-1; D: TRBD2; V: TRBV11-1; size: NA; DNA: TGTGCCAGCAGCTTCGGACTAGGAAGAGACAATGAGCAGTTCTTC; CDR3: CASSFGLGRDNEQFF
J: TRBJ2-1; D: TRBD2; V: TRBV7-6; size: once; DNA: TGTGCCAGCAGCCCACTAGCGGGTGGATACAATGAGCAGTTCTTC; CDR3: CASSPLAGGYNEQFF
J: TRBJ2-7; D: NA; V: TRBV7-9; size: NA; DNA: TGTGCCAGTCAAGTGGACAGTTCCTACGAGCAGTACTTC; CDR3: CASQVDSSYEQYF
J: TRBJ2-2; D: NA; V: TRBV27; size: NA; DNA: TGTGCCAGCGGAGAAGGAATGAACACCGGGGAGCTGTTTTTT; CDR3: CASGEGMNTGELFF